Below are 21 T cell receptor beta chains sequenced from a single sample in a study of T cells after yellow fever vaccination. TCRdb analysed the 5' RACE reads with MiXCR anew, one entry per CDR3 protein. Of a few hundred thousand distinct CDR3 sequences listed, 6.2% are singletons. The sample in question was PBMCs, obtained 5 days after the yellow fever booster vaccination. The receptors originated from a man aged 25 to 45 who received the YFV17D yellow fever vaccine.

In its sample, this clonotype was seen a few times. The rearrangement links TRBV6-4 to TRBJ1-4; D perhaps matches TRBD1 (5 bases). The length of the CDR3 is 16 residues. Germline V lookup: CDR1 MRHNA, CDR2 SNTAGT. V dropped 4 bases and J dropped 5 bases, with 17 bases sitting between them. The CDR3 loop reads CASSGWDSHLNEKLFF. Here the CDR3 DNA reads TGTGCCAGCAGTGGCTGGGACTCTCACCTCAATGAAAAACTGTTTTTT.

This clonotype was observed at least ten times. Because the CDR3's place on the DNA is in doubt, the DNA is left out and the CDR3 is given as listed by TCRdb. The V call is TRBV10-3, the J call TRBJ2-7. Germline V CDR1 and CDR2: ENHRY, SYGVKD. Inclusive of both ends, the CDR3 amounts to 13 amino acids. The CDR3 region is CAISTSAIYEQYF.

The V call is TRBV20-1, the J call TRBJ2-3, with TRBD2 matching over 11 bases. Germline-derived CDR1 and CDR2 are DFQATT and SNEGSKA (reference sequence). CDR3 size: 15 residues. V shed 5 bases, J shed 0 bases, and the junction held 4 bases outside the gene matches. Written as DNA, the CDR3 is TGCAGTGCTCCTACTAGCGGGGGCAGCACAGATACGCAGTATTTT. This gives the protein CSAPTSGGSTDTQYF.

There are a few counts of this clonotype. The chain carries TRBV18 and TRBJ1-4; 8 bases are shared with TRBD1. V lost 4 bases, J lost 0 bases, and 4 bases stayed unmatched. Germline loops: CDR1 KGHSH, CDR2 LQKENI. This CDR3 spans 16 amino acids. CDR3 protein: CASSRQGTATNEKLFF. CDR3 bases: TGTGCCAGCTCACGACAGGGGACCGCAACTAATGAAAAACTGTTTTTT.

The genes are TRBV12-3 or TRBV12-4 and TRBJ1-5; D may be TRBD1 (6 bases). The CDR3 sequence is 16 residues long. V lost 6 bases and J lost 1, with 16 bases in between. The CDR3 DNA reads as TGTGCCAGCAGCTACCAAGGGGGGGTAAGCAATCAGCCCCAGCATTTT. Protein sequence: CASSYQGGVSNQPQHF.

In this sample, this clonotype turned up many times. V is TRBV5-1 and J is TRBJ2-7; D not certain. The germline V and J ends were trimmed by 4 bases and 3 bases, with 5 bases remaining between them. The CDR3 consists of 11 residues. The germline CDR1 and CDR2 sequences are SGHRS and YFSETQ. CDR3 residues: CASSTDYEQYF. CDR3 coding DNA: TGCGCCAGCAGCACGGACTACGAGCAGTACTTC. The full variable domain, with the rest looked up from reference TRBV5-1 and TRBJ2-7, is KAGVTQTPRYLIKTRGQQVTLSCSPISGHRSVSWYQQTPGQGLQFLFEYFSETQRNKGNFPGRFSGRQFSNSRSEMNVSTLELGDSALYLCASSTDYEQYFGPGTRLTVT.

The rearrangement uses TRBV5-4 and TRBJ2-2, with 7 nucleotides matching TRBD1. The CDR3 spans 14 residues. V lost 4 bases and J lost 6; bases outside the gene matches: 6. From germline, CDR1 is SGHNT and CDR2 YYREEE (reference sequence). CDR3 DNA sequence: TGTGCCAGCAGCCGTACTACAGGGGCCGGGGAGCTGTTTTTT. Translation: CASSRTTGAGELFF.

The chain has TRBV28 and TRBJ2-7; 7 bases align to TRBD1. The CDR3 contains 16 residues. Germline CDR1 and CDR2: MDHEN and SYDVKM. V lost 2 bases and J lost 5; bases outside the gene matches: 12. The CDR3 region is CASSLPPLGQSHEQYF. CDR3 nucleotide sequence: TGTGCCAGCAGTTTACCCCCCCTGGGACAGTCCCACGAGCAGTACTTC.

This clonotype was seen ten or more times. V is TRBV4-3 and J is TRBJ2-1; D may be TRBD2 (5 bases). The CDR3 is made up of 17 amino acids. V lost 0 bases and J 2 bases, leaving 14 bases between the germline ends. Germline CDR1 and CDR2: LGHNA and YSLEER. This chain's CDR3 is CASSQDLQRGTYNEQFF. The CDR3 nucleotides read TGCGCCAGCAGCCAAGATTTGCAACGGGGTACCTACAATGAGCAGTTCTTC.

The chain uses TRBV7-2 and TRBJ2-7; 12 bases line up with TRBD2. This CDR3 comprises 16 residues. From germline, CDR1 is SGHTA and CDR2 FQGNSA. The V gene end was trimmed by 2 bases and the J gene end by 6 bases; junction bases not matched to a gene: 8. Written as DNA, the CDR3 is TGTGCCAGCAGCTTACCCTCGACTAGCGGGAGATTCGAGCAGTACTTC. It translates to CASSLPSTSGRFEQYF.

This clonotype was counted ten times or more. An end of the junction differs from the germline gene, which may be a read error. The V call is TRBV5-1, the J call TRBJ2-2; 8 positions agree with TRBD1. This CDR3 contains 13 residues. The germline V gene encodes CDR1 SGHRS and CDR2 YFSETQ. CDR3 amino acids: CASGQGNTGELFF. The CDR3 coding sequence is TGTGCCAGCGGACAGGGGAACACCGGGGAGCTGTTTTTT.

The chain is built from TRBV28 and TRBJ2-2; D call uncertain. Germline loops: CDR1 MDHEN, CDR2 SYDVKM. V lost 3 bases and J 3 bases, leaving 17 bases between the germline ends. CDR3 size: 17 residues. DNA for the CDR3: TGTGCCAGCAGTTTTGTTGTTTCCCCCGGCGACACCGGGGAGCTGTTTTTT. Its translation: CASSFVVSPGDTGELFF.

This clonotype was seen ten or more times. The rearrangement links TRBV6-1 to TRBJ1-1, with 8 bases that match TRBD1. The CDR3 contains 15 residues. The J segment lost 7 bases and the V segment lost 6 bases, leaving 13 bases of the junction unmatched. The V gene's germline CDR1 is MNHNS and CDR2 SASEGT. CDR3 amino acids: CASRGADRGLFEAFF. The DNA for the CDR3 is TGTGCCAGCAGAGGTGCTGACAGGGGATTATTTGAAGCTTTCTTT.

This clonotype occurred many times. The chain carries TRBV2 and TRBJ2-7; D is unresolved. Germline V CDR1 and CDR2: SNHLY, FYNNEI. Trimming removed 8 bases from V and 6 bases from J, with 17 bases in between. CDR3 length equals 13 residues. The CDR3: CASAVLSSTEQYF. Here the CDR3 DNA reads TGTGCCAGCGCCGTTCTTTCCTCCACCGAGCAGTACTTC.

This clonotype was counted at least ten times. The genes are TRBV7-2 and TRBJ2-1; D may be TRBD2 (7 bases). Germline assignment: CDR1 SGHTA and CDR2 FQGNSA. V lost 6 bases and J 5 bases, leaving 20 bases between the germline ends. The CDR3 totals 16 residues. The CDR3 loop reads CASRTGGPSGNNEQFF. CDR3 bases: TGTGCCAGCAGAACTGGGGGGCCTAGCGGAAACAATGAGCAGTTCTTC.

This clonotype was recorded many times. The V call is TRBV12-3 or TRBV12-4, the J call TRBJ2-1, with 11 bases matching TRBD2. V dropped 7 bases and J dropped 3; count of bases not matched to a gene: 14. This CDR3 contains 18 residues. CDR3 region: CASTLETSGAGHYNEQFF. CDR3 sequence (DNA): TGTGCCAGCACCCTCGAGACTAGCGGGGCGGGTCACTACAATGAGCAGTTCTTC.

The sample holds a few counts of this clonotype. The genes are TRBV3-1 and TRBJ1-5, with 11 bases matching TRBD1. Germline loops: CDR1 LGHDT, CDR2 YNNKEL (reference sequence). This CDR3 region has 16 residues. V lost 3 bases, J lost 4 bases, and 5 bases stayed unmatched. The chain's CDR3 is CASSHGTGGANQPQHF. CDR3 coding DNA: TGTGCCAGCAGCCACGGGACAGGGGGAGCAAATCAGCCCCAGCATTTT.

A few counts support this clonotype. The V gene is TRBV20-1, the J gene TRBJ2-7; the match to TRBD1 covers 7 bases. The CDR3 is made up of 15 amino acids. V lost 5 bases, J lost 3 bases, and 13 bases stayed unmatched. Germline V gene data show CDR1 as DFQATT and CDR2 as SNEGSKA (reference sequence). CDR3 sequence: CSAPSSVDRSYEQYF. CDR3 in DNA: TGCAGTGCTCCCTCTTCAGTGGACAGGAGCTACGAGCAGTACTTC.

This clonotype was seen more than once but under ten times. The chain uses TRBV18 and TRBJ2-7; TRBD1 agrees at 7 bases. This CDR3 comprises 15 residues. Germline V gene sequence: CDR1 KGHSH, CDR2 LQKENI. Trimming at V came to 2 bases and at J to 0 bases, leaving 4 bases not matched to a gene. In DNA, the CDR3 is TGTGCCAGCTCACCAGGGACAGCCGTCTCCTACGAGCAGTACTTC. Amino acids: CASSPGTAVSYEQYF.

This clonotype was detected a few times. The gene calls are TRBV4-3 and TRBJ2-2; 8 positions agree with TRBD1. V trimming: 1 base; J trimming: 5 bases; junction bases outside the gene matches: 3. Germline CDR1 reads LGHNA; CDR2 reads YSLEER. There are 15 residues in the CDR3. The CDR3 protein is CASSQVDRGTGELFF. CDR3 sequence (DNA): TGCGCCAGCAGCCAAGTCGACAGGGGTACCGGGGAGCTGTTTTTT.

This chain joins TRBV4-3 and TRBJ1-2; possibly TRBD1 for D (5 bases). Trimming cost V 3 bases and J 1 base, with 12 bases left between them. The CDR3 extends over 15 amino acids. Germline CDR1 LGHNA, CDR2 YSLEER. The CDR3 reads CASSHRDGFNYGYTF. CDR3 sequence (DNA): TGCGCCAGCAGCCATAGGGACGGATTTAACTATGGCTACACCTTC.